This T cell receptor (beta chain) was found in a study of post-analysis software for immune sequencing data. The overall study: The cohort encompassed relapsing-remitting, secondary progressive and progressive-relapsing multiple sclerosis disease courses. Findings of the study overall: Same-batch preparations were strongly co-clustered by F measure.

Unique molecular identifiers featured in each of the TCR beta cDNA libraries. TCRdb called the PCR reads again in MiXCR, with one record for every CDR3 protein. Of under 650,000 distinct CDR3 sequences in the sample, roughly two fifths were seen once. A word on this clonotype: Antigen: not known.

The TCR comes from a girl between 10 and 17 years old with multiple sclerosis. The sample comprised blood.

The CDR3 region is CASSLASQGVGNEQFF. CDR3 nucleotides: TGTGCCAGCAGCTTAGCGAGCCAGGGGGTGGGGAATGAGCAGTTCTTC. The chain employs TRBV7-8 and TRBJ2-1; 7 nucleotides align to TRBD1. Germline CDR1 reads SGHVS; CDR2 reads FQNEAQ. Trimming at V came to 0 bases and at J to 7 bases, leaving 9 bases not matched to a gene. The CDR3 spans 16 residues.